A selection of T cell receptor beta chains follows, all from one sample in a study of shared clonotypes between healthy human individuals. Generated by immunoSEQ multiplex PCR, the TCRdb table keeps only in-frame clones and is missing some. The table shows around 530,000 clones, with around 77% occurring only once. Material for sequencing was PBMCs. The receptors here all came from a woman in her forties in good health. Some clones in this sample may be carry-over from other donors' samples. CDR3s include the opening cysteine and the closing phenylalanine or tryptophan. A D gene is named only where the DNA matches it firmly. Only part of the rows carry a size: once, few, many, or a class if the clone is expanded.

clone_size: once; v_call: TRBV19; j_call: TRBJ1-2; d_call: -; cdr3_nt: TGTGCCAGTAGTGGAACAAACTATGGCTACACCTTC; cdr3_aa: CASSGTNYGYTF
clone_size: -; v_call: TRBV7-3; j_call: TRBJ2-3; d_call: -; cdr3_nt: TGTGCCAGCAGCCAGGGGGGGGCTGGGGGCACAGATACGCAGTATTTT; cdr3_aa: CASSQGGAGGTDTQYF
clone_size: -; v_call: TRBV6-1; j_call: TRBJ1-5; d_call: -; cdr3_nt: TGTGCCAGCAGTGAAAGGCAGGGCTATCAGCCCCAGCATTTT; cdr3_aa: CASSERQGYQPQHF
clone_size: few; v_call: TRBV27; j_call: TRBJ2-4; d_call: -; cdr3_nt: TGTGCCAGCAGTTTGGCCCCCGCAGGGCCCCATCAGTACTTC; cdr3_aa: CASSLAPAGPHQYF
clone_size: -; v_call: TRBV15; j_call: TRBJ2-5; d_call: TRBD2; cdr3_nt: TGTGCCACCAGCAGAGGCGGGAGTGAGACCCAGTACTTC; cdr3_aa: CATSRGGSETQYF
clone_size: -; v_call: TRBV5-6; j_call: TRBJ2-2; d_call: -; cdr3_nt: TGTGCCAGCGGAAGATTAACTCAGGACACCGGGGAGCTGTTTTTT; cdr3_aa: CASGRLTQDTGELFF
clone_size: -; v_call: TRBV18; j_call: TRBJ2-5; d_call: TRBD2; cdr3_nt: TGTGCCAGCCATACTAGCGGGAGTTTGAGAGAGACCCAGTACTTC; cdr3_aa: CASHTSGSLRETQYF
clone_size: -; v_call: TRBV20-1; j_call: TRBJ2-7; d_call: TRBD2; cdr3_nt: TGCAGGGGCGGGAGCTCCTACGAGCAGTACTTC; cdr3_aa: CRGGSSYEQYF
clone_size: -; v_call: TRBV28; j_call: TRBJ2-3; d_call: TRBD2; cdr3_nt: TGTGCCAGCAGCGCGGGAGGAATACGCCATGGGACAGATACGCAGTATTTT; cdr3_aa: CASSAGGIRHGTDTQYF
clone_size: many; v_call: TRBV4-3; j_call: TRBJ2-1; d_call: -; cdr3_nt: TGCGCCAGCAGCCAAGATCCGGGACTTCAGATTAATGAGCAGTTCTTC; cdr3_aa: CASSQDPGLQINEQFF
clone_size: -; v_call: TRBV2; j_call: TRBJ2-5; d_call: -; cdr3_nt: TGTGCCAGCATATCCGGTAGGGTGGCCCAAGAGACCCAGTACTTC; cdr3_aa: CASISGRVAQETQYF
clone_size: -; v_call: TRBV9; j_call: TRBJ2-2; d_call: TRBD2; cdr3_nt: TGTGCCAGCAGCGAGGAGCTAGCGGGAGGAGGCACCGGGGAGCTGTTTTTT; cdr3_aa: CASSEELAGGGTGELFF
clone_size: -; v_call: TRBV28; j_call: TRBJ2-7; d_call: TRBD2; cdr3_nt: TGTGCCAGCAGCCAACGGGGGGGAGCGAGTGAGCAGTACTTC; cdr3_aa: CASSQRGGASEQYF
clone_size: -; v_call: TRBV28; j_call: TRBJ2-7; d_call: -; cdr3_nt: TGTGCCAGCAGCCTCTCCCTGGGACGCGGGACCTCCTACGAGCAGTACTTC; cdr3_aa: CASSLSLGRGTSYEQYF
clone_size: -; v_call: TRBV6-5; j_call: TRBJ2-1; d_call: -; cdr3_nt: TGTGCCAGCAGTTACACGACAGGCTACAATGAGCAGTTCTTC; cdr3_aa: CASSYTTGYNEQFF
clone_size: -; v_call: TRBV7-2; j_call: TRBJ1-4; d_call: -; cdr3_nt: TGTGCCAGCAGCTTTGCTGCGGCTGCAACTAATGAAAAACTGTTTTTT; cdr3_aa: CASSFAAAATNEKLFF
clone_size: -; v_call: TRBV30; j_call: TRBJ2-7; d_call: -; cdr3_nt: TGTGCCTGGACTGGTCCCTTCAAGTACGAGCAGTACTTC; cdr3_aa: CAWTGPFKYEQYF
clone_size: -; v_call: TRBV9; j_call: TRBJ2-3; d_call: TRBD2; cdr3_nt: TGTGCCAGCAGCGTAGGCCCTCCTCTAGCGGGGGTTACAGATACGCAGTATTTT; cdr3_aa: CASSVGPPLAGVTDTQYF
clone_size: -; v_call: TRBV29-1; j_call: TRBJ2-1; d_call: -; cdr3_nt: TGCAGCGTTGGGGACGCTTACAATGAGCAGTTCTTC; cdr3_aa: CSVGDAYNEQFF
clone_size: -; v_call: TRBV28; j_call: TRBJ1-1; d_call: -; cdr3_nt: TGTGCCAGCAGTGCCCCGGTTGGGTACACTGAAGCTTTCTTT; cdr3_aa: CASSAPVGYTEAFF
clone_size: -; v_call: TRBV6-5; j_call: TRBJ2-5; d_call: -; cdr3_nt: TGTGCCAGCAGTTCCACAGGGTACCAAGAGACCCAGTACTTC; cdr3_aa: CASSSTGYQETQYF
clone_size: -; v_call: TRBV18; j_call: TRBJ1-1; d_call: TRBD1; cdr3_nt: TGTGCCAGCTCACCGCGGGTAGGGACAGGGGTCACTGAAGCTTTCTTT; cdr3_aa: CASSPRVGTGVTEAFF
clone_size: -; v_call: TRBV9; j_call: TRBJ2-5; d_call: -; cdr3_nt: TGTGCCAGCCAGAGGGCCCTCGGGGAGACCCAGTACTTC; cdr3_aa: CASQRALGETQYF
clone_size: -; v_call: TRBV5-1; j_call: TRBJ1-3; d_call: -; cdr3_nt: TGCGCCAGCAGCTTGGGACAGAGCTCTGGAAACACCATATATTTT; cdr3_aa: CASSLGQSSGNTIYF
clone_size: -; v_call: TRBV19; j_call: TRBJ2-1; d_call: -; cdr3_nt: TGTGCCAGTAGCCTGAGCCGTATCAATGAGCAGTTCTTC; cdr3_aa: CASSLSRINEQFF
clone_size: -; v_call: TRBV14; j_call: TRBJ1-1; d_call: -; cdr3_nt: TGTGCCAGCAGCCAGCAGGGACGGACTGAAGCTTTCTTT; cdr3_aa: CASSQQGRTEAFF
clone_size: -; v_call: TRBV28; j_call: TRBJ1-1; d_call: -; cdr3_nt: TGTGCCAGCAGTTTATACGGGACAGAAGCTTTCTTT; cdr3_aa: CASSLYGTEAFF
clone_size: few; v_call: TRBV7-2; j_call: TRBJ2-7; d_call: -; cdr3_nt: TGTGCCAGCGGGCGAGGGGGAGGGCCGTACGAGCAGTACTTC; cdr3_aa: CASGRGGGPYEQYF
clone_size: -; v_call: TRBV7-2; j_call: TRBJ2-5; d_call: TRBD1; cdr3_nt: TGTGCCAGCAGCTCCCGACAGGGTTCGGAGACCCAGCACTTC; cdr3_aa: CASSSRQGSETQHF
clone_size: -; v_call: TRBV28; j_call: TRBJ1-2; d_call: -; cdr3_nt: TGTGCCAGCAGTTTAACTACAGGACCTTACTATGGCTACACCTTC; cdr3_aa: CASSLTTGPYYGYTF
clone_size: -; v_call: TRBV4-2; j_call: TRBJ2-4; d_call: TRBD2; cdr3_nt: TGTGCCAGCAGCCTAGGACTAGCGGGAGGTGGATTAACAGCCAAAAACATTCAGTACTTC; cdr3_aa: CASSLGLAGGGLTAKNIQYF
clone_size: -; v_call: TRBV28; j_call: TRBJ2-1; d_call: TRBD1; cdr3_nt: TGTGCCAGCAGTCCGACAGGGGCTTCTTACAATGAGCAGTTCTTC; cdr3_aa: CASSPTGASYNEQFF
clone_size: -; v_call: TRBV29-1; j_call: TRBJ1-6; d_call: -; cdr3_nt: TGCAGCGCCCGGGACACCGGCGAGTCACCCCTCCACTTT; cdr3_aa: CSARDTGESPLHF
clone_size: -; v_call: TRBV25-1; j_call: TRBJ2-7; d_call: TRBD1; cdr3_nt: TGTGCCAGCAGTCCGCTTGACAGGGACGTCGACGAGCAGTACTTC; cdr3_aa: CASSPLDRDVDEQYF
clone_size: -; v_call: TRBV6-5; j_call: TRBJ1-2; d_call: -; cdr3_nt: TGTGCCAGCAGTTACTCTGTCGGCCGGGGCTACACCTTC; cdr3_aa: CASSYSVGRGYTF
clone_size: -; v_call: TRBV28; j_call: TRBJ2-7; d_call: -; cdr3_nt: TGTGCCAGCAGAACAGGACGTCGGCCCTACGAGCAGTACTTC; cdr3_aa: CASRTGRRPYEQYF
clone_size: -; v_call: TRBV5-4; j_call: TRBJ2-7; d_call: -; cdr3_nt: TGTGCCAGCAGCTTGGGGGGGACGGTATCCTACGAGCAGTACTTC; cdr3_aa: CASSLGGTVSYEQYF
clone_size: -; v_call: TRBV5-4; j_call: TRBJ2-7; d_call: TRBD2; cdr3_nt: TGTGCCAGCAGCCGGGGGATAGCGGGAGGCGCGGACGAGCAGTACTTC; cdr3_aa: CASSRGIAGGADEQYF
clone_size: many; v_call: TRBV6-1; j_call: TRBJ2-7; d_call: -; cdr3_nt: TGTGCCACCCGGGAATGGGGTGCCCAGAACGAGCAGTACTTC; cdr3_aa: CATREWGAQNEQYF
clone_size: -; v_call: TRBV30; j_call: TRBJ2-3; d_call: -; cdr3_nt: TGTGCCTGGACCTTATCTTGGACAGATACGCAGTATTTT; cdr3_aa: CAWTLSWTDTQYF
clone_size: -; v_call: TRBV7-7; j_call: TRBJ2-5; d_call: -; cdr3_nt: TGTGCTAGCAGCTTTGTAGAATCCGGTGAACAAGAGACCCAGTACTTC; cdr3_aa: CASSFVESGEQETQYF